Listed below are T cell receptor beta chains from one sample, sequenced in a study of T cells in Graves' hyperthyroidism and ophthalmopathy. One entry per CDR3 protein results from TCRdb running MiXCR on the multiplex PCR reads. The data contain under 300,000 distinct CDR3 sequences, roughly 15% of them singletons. Sequencing was done on a sample of blood. The origin of the receptors is a woman in her thirties with Graves' hyperthyroidism that later progressed to Graves' ophthalmopathy. CDR3s include the opening cysteine and the closing phenylalanine or tryptophan. A D gene is named only where the DNA matches it firmly. Size tells how often a clone was seen (once, few, many) or the class of an expanded clone, and some rows leave it out.

clone size	V gene	J gene	CDR3 length	D gene	CDR3 protein	CDR3 DNA
many	TRBV3-1	TRBJ2-1	14	-	CASSQTSSYNEQFF	TGTGCCAGCAGCCAAACTAGCTCCTACAATGAGCAGTTCTTC
few	TRBV24-1	TRBJ2-1	15	TRBD1	CATSDSYRGRNEQFF	TGTGCCACCAGTGATTCGTACAGGGGCAGGAATGAGCAGTTCTTC
few	TRBV5-1	TRBJ2-5	14	TRBD1	CASSSQGVAETQYF	TGCGCCAGCAGTTCCCAGGGGGTGGCAGAGACCCAGTACTTC
few	TRBV19	TRBJ2-7	14	-	CASSIRGQDYEQYF	TGTGCCAGTAGTATTAGGGGACAAGACTACGAGCAGTACTTC
many	TRBV5-1	TRBJ2-6	16	-	CASSPGRGSGANVLTF	TGCGCCAGCAGCCCCGGACGGGGCTCTGGGGCCAACGTCCTGACTTTC
-	TRBV28	TRBJ2-1	13	-	CASREGGYNEQFF	TGTGCCAGCAGGGAGGGGGGATACAATGAGCAGTTCTTC
many	TRBV5-6	TRBJ2-5	15	TRBD2	CASSRPGLAEETQYF	TGTGCCAGCAGCCGCCCAGGACTAGCGGAAGAGACCCAGTACTTC
many	TRBV20-1	TRBJ1-4	14	-	CSARLRAKVEKLFF	TGCAGTGCGAGGTTAAGGGCGAAGGTGGAAAAACTGTTTTTT
few	TRBV28	TRBJ2-7	14	-	CATERGTFSYEQYF	TGTGCCACCGAACGAGGGACATTCTCCTACGAGCAGTACTTC
many	TRBV2	TRBJ2-7	13	-	CAIESTISYEQYF	TGTGCCATAGAGAGCACGATCTCCTACGAGCAGTACTTC
many	TRBV18	TRBJ1-5	17	-	CASSQAGGGDANQPQHF	TGTGCCAGCTCACAAGCAGGCGGTGGGGACGCCAATCAGCCCCAGCATTTT
many	TRBV28	TRBJ2-7	14	-	CASSPGVALYEQYF	TGTGCCAGCAGTCCCGGGGTAGCCCTCTACGAGCAGTACTTC
many	TRBV28	TRBJ1-2	18	-	CASSFFWGSSNSNYGYTF	TGTGCCAGCAGTTTTTTCTGGGGCAGCTCCAACTCTAACTATGGCTACACCTTC
-	TRBV7-9	TRBJ2-5	14	-	CASSFQGTQETQYF	TGTGCCAGCAGCTTTCAGGGAACACAAGAGACCCAGTACTTC
few	TRBV6-2/TRBV6-3	TRBJ2-1	14	TRBD2	CASKRTSGKNEQFF	TGTGCCAGCAAGAGGACTAGCGGGAAGAATGAGCAGTTCTTC
few	TRBV11-3	TRBJ2-5	13	-	CASSPRGSETQYF	TGTGCCAGCAGCCCCAGGGGTTCGGAGACCCAGTACTTC
-	TRBV7-9	TRBJ2-5	15	TRBD2	CASSVSGGAGETQYF	TGTGCCAGCAGCGTTAGCGGGGGGGCCGGAGAGACCCAGTACTTC
few	TRBV15	TRBJ2-3	13	-	CATSRQGADTQYF	TGTGCCACCAGCAGGCAGGGTGCAGATACGCAGTATTTT
-	TRBV6-1	TRBJ1-2	13	TRBD1	CASSRGLSYGYTF	TGTGCCAGCAGTAGGGGGCTTAGCTATGGCTACACCTTC
many	TRBV28	TRBJ1-6	15	-	CASSFSGGSESPLHF	TGTGCCAGCAGTTTTTCCGGGGGATCCGAATCACCCCTCCACTTT
-	TRBV7-2	TRBJ2-7	19	TRBD1	CASSLRPGQVPLEAYEQYF	TGTGCCAGCAGCTTAAGGCCGGGACAGGTACCCCTGGAGGCCTACGAGCAGTACTTC
many	TRBV28	TRBJ2-5	15	-	CASMNSGATGETQYF	TGTGCCAGCATGAACAGTGGGGCCACGGGAGAGACCCAGTACTTC
many	TRBV27	TRBJ2-7	14	-	CASSLALNPYEQYF	TGTGCCAGCAGTTTGGCACTTAACCCTTACGAGCAGTACTTC
few	TRBV6-1	TRBJ2-4	16	TRBD2	CASSRLGTSGKNIQYF	TGTGCCAGCAGCCGCCTCGGGACTAGCGGAAAAAACATTCAGTACTTC
many	TRBV18	TRBJ2-1	15	TRBD1	CASSPADRVDNEQFF	TGTGCCAGCTCACCTGCGGACAGGGTCGACAATGAGCAGTTCTTC
few	TRBV10-3	TRBJ2-2	16	-	CAISSSGGLGTGELFF	TGTGCCATCAGTTCCTCGGGCGGGCTGGGCACCGGGGAGCTGTTTTTT
-	TRBV20-1	TRBJ2-5	14	TRBD2	CSASGLAEQETQYF	TGCAGTGCTAGTGGACTAGCGGAGCAAGAGACCCAGTACTTC
many	TRBV27	TRBJ2-7	14	TRBD1	CASSTTGLSYEQYF	TGTGCCAGCAGTACGACAGGGCTCTCCTACGAGCAGTACTTC
many	TRBV11-2	TRBJ2-2	17	TRBD2	CASSPLAGALGTGELFF	TGTGCCAGCAGCCCTCTAGCGGGAGCCTTGGGCACCGGGGAGCTGTTTTTT
many	TRBV6-1	TRBJ2-1	13	-	CASVTRKDNEQFF	TGTGCCAGCGTAACAAGAAAAGACAATGAGCAGTTCTTC
many	TRBV24-1	TRBJ2-5	15	TRBD1	CATSDATGGQETQYF	TGTGCCACCAGTGATGCGACAGGGGGCCAAGAGACCCAGTACTTC
-	TRBV9	TRBJ1-3	14	-	CASSVDISGNTIYF	TGTGCCAGCAGCGTAGACATCTCTGGAAACACCATATATTTT
many	TRBV18	TRBJ1-1	12	TRBD1	CASSSGTGYAFF	TGTGCCAGCTCATCCGGGACAGGGTATGCTTTCTTT
many	TRBV4-1	TRBJ2-1	14	-	CASSQARLVGEQFF	TGCGCCAGCAGCCAAGCCAGACTAGTCGGTGAGCAGTTCTTC
many	TRBV28	TRBJ1-1	14	TRBD1	CASSLTGLNTEAFF	TGTGCCAGCAGTCTGACAGGGTTGAACACTGAAGCTTTCTTT
many	TRBV29-1	TRBJ2-7	14	TRBD1	CSVLRQGRPYEQYF	TGCAGCGTTCTTCGACAGGGACGACCCTACGAGCAGTACTTC
many	TRBV10-3	TRBJ2-7	13	TRBD1	CAVRGQSSYEQYF	TGTGCCGTCAGGGGACAGTCCTCCTACGAGCAGTACTTC